The 26 T cell receptor beta chains in this list originate from one sample, sequenced in a study of spatial heterogeneity in lung cancer. TCRdb reanalysed the 5' RACE reads using MiXCR and keeps one entry per CDR3 protein. The sample includes more than 12,000 distinct CDR3 sequences, about 10% seen only once; the top ten take 34%. Specified time point: sample taken at primary tumor resection. Tumor, nontumor lung or frozen PBMC supplied whole RNA, sequenced without sorting. Specimen: PBMCs, collected at surgery. The source is a female donor with early-stage non-small cell lung cancer.

This clonotype was observed a few times. The rearrangement joins TRBV24-1 to TRBJ2-1; D is possibly TRBD2 (5 bases). This CDR3 spans 17 amino acids. The germline V gene encodes CDR1 KGHDR and CDR2 SFDVKD. The V end was cut by 4 bases, the J end by 5 bases, with 20 bases between. Written as DNA, the CDR3 is TGTGCCACCAGTGACACCGCGGCTAGCAGAGGAAACAATGAGCAGTTCTTC. Protein product: CATSDTAASRGNNEQFF.

In its sample, this clonotype was seen many times. This chain connects TRBV7-2 to TRBJ1-1; D may be TRBD1 (6 bases). Trimming stripped 3 bases from V and 2 bases from J, with 13 bases between. The CDR3 is 15 amino acids. Per germline, CDR1 SGHTA and CDR2 FQGNSA. The CDR3 protein is CASSFGGQSNTEAFF. CDR3 bases: TGTGCCAGCAGCTTTGGAGGACAGTCTAACACTGAAGCTTTCTTT.

This clonotype has at least ten counts. V is TRBV19 and J is TRBJ1-5, with unresolved D. V was cut by 7 bases and J by 4 bases, with 8 bases left in between. The CDR3 length is 12 residues. Per the germline V gene, CDR1 is LNHDA and CDR2 is SQIVND (reference sequence). The CDR3 is CASKELNQPQHF. CDR3 DNA: TGTGCCAGTAAGGAATTGAATCAGCCCCAGCATTTT. Together with reference TRBV19 and TRBJ1-5, the CDR3 gives the full variable domain: DGGITQSPKYLFRKEGQNVTLSCEQNLNHDAMYWYRQDPGQGLRLIYYSQIVNDFQKGDIAEGYSVSREKKESFPLTVTSAQKNPTAFYLCASKELNQPQHFGDGTRLSIL.

This clonotype appeared a few times. The chain uses TRBV7-2 and TRBJ2-4; no clear D gene. This CDR3 comprises 16 residues. The ends were cut back, 2 bases at V and 6 bases at J, with 17 bases in the middle. Germline V gene sequence: CDR1 SGHTA, CDR2 FQGNSA. CDR3 residues: CASSLSSPRASNIQYF. CDR3 DNA sequence: TGTGCCAGCAGCTTAAGTTCGCCGAGAGCCTCAAACATTCAGTACTTC.

Concerning this clonotype itself: A much more abundant neighbour one base away suggests this may be a read error. The V call is TRBV29-1, the J call TRBJ2-3, with 9 bases lining up with TRBD2. V trimming: 5 bases; J trimming: 7 bases; junction bases outside the gene matches: 13. The length of the CDR3 is 15 residues. Germline assignment: CDR1 SQVTM and CDR2 ANQGSEA. The CDR3 sequence: CSVRLAGVAQNTQYF. CDR3 DNA sequence: TGCAGCGTTAGGTTAGCGGGGGTTGCACAGAATACGCAGTATTTT.

This clonotype was recorded many times. The chain links TRBV6-1 to TRBJ2-3, with 9 positions matching TRBD1. This CDR3 has 16 amino acids. CDR1 MNHNS and CDR2 SASEGT come from the germline V gene. With 7 bases clipped from V and 0 bases from J, the junction kept 8 bases outside the gene matches. As DNA, the CDR3 is TGTGCCAGCAACGAGGGGACAGGGACGAGCACAGATACGCAGTATTTT. Translated, it gives CASNEGTGTSTDTQYF.

The chain carries TRBV15 and TRBJ2-7, with 9 bases identical to TRBD1. The J segment lost 5 bases and the V segment lost 2 bases, leaving 10 bases of the junction unmatched. Germline CDR1 and CDR2: LNHNV and YYDKDF (reference sequence). CDR3 size: 16 residues. CDR3 loop: CATSRRTGTGYHEQYF. The DNA for the CDR3 is TGTGCCACCAGCAGACGAACCGGGACAGGGTACCACGAGCAGTACTTC.

This clonotype occurred many times. The chain is built from TRBV7-9 and TRBJ1-3, with D possibly TRBD1 on 5 matching bases. CDR1 is SEHNR, CDR2 FQNEAQ, per germline (reference sequence). The V and J ends lost 6 bases and 0 bases respectively, with 12 bases between them. The CDR3 runs 15 residues. The CDR3 reads CASRKGEASGNTIYF. CDR3 coding DNA: TGTGCCAGCAGGAAAGGGGAGGCCTCTGGAAACACCATATATTTT.

This clonotype is labeled medium-sized (0.01 to 0.1%). The gene calls are TRBV2 and TRBJ2-7; no firm D call. In germline, CDR1 is SNHLY, CDR2 FYNNEI. V lost 2 bases and J 2 bases, leaving 13 bases between the germline ends. This CDR3 contains 15 residues. The CDR3 loop is CASSELGMPTYEQYF. CDR3 DNA: TGTGCCAGCAGTGAACTGGGGATGCCCACCTACGAGCAGTACTTC.

This clonotype was recorded many times. The rearrangement uses TRBV6-5 and TRBJ2-7; 9 bases map to TRBD2. Trimming at V came to 10 bases and at J to 5 bases, leaving 9 bases not matched to a gene. The CDR3 contains 13 residues. Germline CDR1 is MNHEY and CDR2 is SVGAGI. The CDR3 sequence: CATRGTSFHEQYF. CDR3 bases: TGTGCCACCCGGGGGACTAGCTTCCACGAGCAGTACTTC.

This clonotype was counted a few times. The chain combines TRBV15 with TRBJ1-1, with 8 bases that match TRBD1. With V trimmed by 5 bases and J by 2 bases, 7 bases remained unmatched. Per the germline V gene, CDR1 is LNHNV and CDR2 is YYDKDF (reference sequence). CDR3 length equals 15 residues. This CDR3 reads CATSGRTGLNTEAFF. In nucleotides, the CDR3 is TGTGCCACCAGCGGTCGGACAGGGCTTAACACTGAAGCTTTCTTT.

This clonotype has just a few counts. A single base separates this from a much larger clone, so it may be a read error. This chain connects TRBV5-8 to TRBJ2-7, with D unclear. There are 15 residues in the CDR3. Germline lookup yields CDR1 SGHTS and CDR2 YDEGEE. The CDR3 is CASSLGRFTSYERYF. DNA of the CDR3: TGTGCCAGCAGCTTGGGCAGATTTACCTCCTACGAGCGGTACTTC.

This clonotype was counted ten times or more. The gene calls are TRBV5-1 and TRBJ2-7, with D perhaps TRBD2 (6 bases). The germline CDR1 and CDR2 sequences are SGHRS and YFSETQ. The CDR3 is made up of 14 amino acids. V was clipped by 4 bases and J by 0 bases, with 11 bases between them. CDR3 protein: CASSQGLSSYEQYF. CDR3 coding DNA: TGCGCCAGCAGCCAGGGACTCTCCTCCTACGAGCAGTACTTC.

There are many counts of this clonotype. The J gene is TRBJ2-1, the V gene TRBV10-2; TRBD1 or TRBD2 may be the D gene (5 bases each). CDR3 length: 15 residues. The V and J ends lost 2 bases and 4 bases respectively, with 12 bases between them. Germline CDR1 is WSHSY and CDR2 is SAAADI. The CDR3 bases are TGCGCCAGCAGTGAGGGGGCGGGCCTATACAATGAGCAGTTCTTC. It specifies CASSEGAGLYNEQFF.

This clonotype was counted ten times or more. The chain uses TRBV10-1 and TRBJ2-2; D is unresolved. Germline V gene lookup returns CDR1 WNHNN and CDR2 SYGVQD (reference sequence). The V gene lost 6 bases and the J gene lost 5 bases, with 10 bases spanning the gap. The CDR3 is 13 amino acids. CDR3 region: CASSMDPTGELFF. CDR3 sequence (DNA): TGCGCCAGCAGCATGGACCCGACCGGGGAGCTGTTTTTT.

This clonotype was recorded at least ten times. J is TRBJ1-1 and V is TRBV18, with D unresolved. Per germline, CDR1 KGHSH and CDR2 LQKENI. With 5 bases removed from V and 1 base from J, the gap between germline ends came to 5 bases. The CDR3 sequence is 12 residues long. The DNA for the CDR3 is TGTGCCAGCTCATTGCAGAACACTGAAGCTTTCTTT. Its protein is CASSLQNTEAFF.

This clonotype was detected a few times. J is TRBJ2-5 and V is TRBV5-1, with 10 bases aligning to TRBD2. The length of the CDR3 is 15 residues. Germline V gives CDR1 SGHRS, CDR2 YFSETQ. V shed 5 bases, J shed 3 bases, and the junction held 7 bases outside the gene matches. This CDR3 is CASRQSLAGEETQYF. As DNA, the CDR3 is TGCGCCAGCAGACAGAGCCTAGCGGGGGAAGAGACCCAGTACTTC.

The V and J genes are TRBV7-8 and TRBJ2-1, with 8 positions matching TRBD2. Germline-derived CDR1 and CDR2 are SGHVS and FQNEAQ. V lost 5 bases to trimming and J lost 9 bases; unmatched junction nucleotides: 9. The CDR3 runs to 14 residues. The CDR3 loop reads CASSPRTSSVEQFF. The CDR3 bases are TGTGCCAGCAGCCCCCGGACTAGCTCGGTTGAGCAGTTCTTC.

V usage is TRBV6-1 and J usage is TRBJ2-5; possible D gene TRBD2, 6 bases. Trimming removed 10 bases from V and 4 bases from J, with 19 bases in between. The germline CDR1 and CDR2 sequences are MNHNS and SASEGT. The CDR3 runs 14 residues. CDR3: CAIEAGRRGETQYF. In DNA form, the CDR3 reads TGTGCCATCGAGGCAGGCCGGCGGGGAGAGACCCAGTACTTC.

By share of the sample, this clonotype is medium-sized. The chain joins TRBV19 to TRBJ2-6, with 7 bases fitting TRBD1. Unmatched junction bases numbered 8, after V lost 9 bases and J lost 3 bases. The germline V gene has CDR1 LNHDA and CDR2 SQIVND (reference sequence). The CDR3 runs 15 residues. The CDR3 here is CASRRGGGGANVLTF. Here the CDR3 DNA reads TGTGCCAGCCGGAGAGGGGGCGGTGGGGCCAACGTCCTGACTTTC.

This clonotype showed up many times. V and J are TRBV20-1 and TRBJ1-2; maybe TRBD1 (5 bases). CDR1 is DFQATT and CDR2 is SNEGSKA in the germline V gene (reference sequence). V gave up 3 bases and J gave up 4 bases, with 24 bases separating them. This CDR3 contains 17 residues. CDR3 in DNA: TGCAGTGCTAGCGAGGAGAACAGGAACGCCGCCTTCTATGGCTACACCTTC. Its protein is CSASEENRNAAFYGYTF.

This clonotype was recorded at least ten times. The chain uses TRBV3-1 and TRBJ2-7; 7 bases agree with TRBD1. Looked up from germline, CDR1 is LGHDT and CDR2 is YNNKEL (reference sequence). This CDR3 spans 15 amino acids. Trimming removed 4 bases from V and 0 bases from J; junction bases left unmatched: 6. The CDR3 spells CASSRTQGSSYEQYF. CDR3 DNA: TGTGCCAGCAGCCGCACACAGGGGAGCTCCTACGAGCAGTACTTC.

This clonotype occurred many times. This chain connects TRBV6-1 to TRBJ2-7, with a weak D call TRBD2 (5 bases). CDR1 MNHNS and CDR2 SASEGT come from the germline V gene. The CDR3 spans 18 residues. Trimming cost V 6 bases and J 2 bases, with 26 bases left between them. The CDR3 DNA reads as TGTGCCAGCAGCCCGACCCTTCGGACCCTACCGGGGACCTACGAGCAGTACTTC. Translated: CASSPTLRTLPGTYEQYF.

The V gene is TRBV30, the J gene TRBJ1-3; D is unresolved. This CDR3 region has 15 residues. Trimming took 4 bases from V and 2 from J, leaving 15 bases between them. From germline, CDR1 is GTSNPN and CDR2 SVGIG (reference sequence). The CDR3 region is CAWTTDGRAGNTIYF. The DNA of the CDR3 is TGTGCCTGGACTACTGATGGCAGAGCTGGAAACACCATATATTTT.

This clonotype came up many times. The CDR3 coding sequence is TGTGCCAGCAGTTTAGGACAGCCCCAAGAGACCCAGTACTTC. Protein: CASSLGQPQETQYF. The rearrangement joins TRBV12-3 or TRBV12-4 to TRBJ2-5; D is perhaps TRBD1 (5 bases). The V end lost 1 base, the J end lost 1 base, and 7 bases lay between the germline ends. The CDR3 length is 14 residues.

The table lists this clonotype with many counts. This chain links TRBV29-1 with TRBJ2-2; a weak D match, TRBD1 (5 bases). Trimming removed 5 bases at V and 0 bases at J, with 16 bases between. Germline lookup yields CDR1 SQVTM and CDR2 ANQGSEA. CDR3 length: 16 residues. This CDR3 reads CSVLIGAGSNTGELFF. The CDR3, as DNA: TGCAGCGTTTTAATTGGCGCAGGGTCGAACACCGGGGAGCTGTTTTTT.